This TCR beta chain was sequenced in a study of cytomegalovirus exposure and HLA in healthy donors. Across the whole study: The roughly 130 validation repertoires used the same platform as the approximately 620 first-cohort repertoires (as reported by a later analysis). Broader study findings: Both high specificity and high sensitivity reportedly marked the classifier's diagnosis of cytomegalovirus status. Investigators reported 164 TCR beta chains as tied to cytomegalovirus.

A note on this clone: Its antigen is as yet unknown.

Looked up from germline, CDR1 is ENHRY and CDR2 is SYGVKD. Germline trimming cut 6 bases from V and 5 bases from J; bases unmatched to any gene: 11. This CDR3 has 15 residues. Assay used: immunoSEQ multiplex PCR; TCRdb lists only in-frame clones, some missing. The table shows some 170,000 clones, with approximately 87% occurring only once. This sequence joins TRBV10-3 and TRBJ2-3; 7 positions agree with TRBD1. What was sequenced was PBMCs. This receptor was taken from a woman in her thirties in good health and CMV-seronegative. The CDR3 is CAIRGSGTVGDTQYF. CDR3 in DNA: TGTGCCATCAGGGGATCCGGGACAGTGGGAGATACGCAGTATTTT.